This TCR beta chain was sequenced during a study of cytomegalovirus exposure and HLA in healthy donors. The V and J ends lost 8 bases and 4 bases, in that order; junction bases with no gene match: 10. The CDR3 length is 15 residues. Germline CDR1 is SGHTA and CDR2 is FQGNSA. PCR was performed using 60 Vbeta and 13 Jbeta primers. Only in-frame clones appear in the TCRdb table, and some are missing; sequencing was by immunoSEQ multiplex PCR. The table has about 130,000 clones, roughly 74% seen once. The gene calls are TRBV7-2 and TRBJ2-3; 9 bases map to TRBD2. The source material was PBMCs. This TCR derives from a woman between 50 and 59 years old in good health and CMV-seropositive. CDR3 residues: CASVLAGTRADTQYF. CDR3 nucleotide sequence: TGTGCCAGCGTACTAGCGGGTACGAGGGCAGATACGCAGTATTTT. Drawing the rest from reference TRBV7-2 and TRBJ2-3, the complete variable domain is GAGVSQSPSNKVTEKGKDVELRCDPISGHTALYWYRQSLGQGLEFLIYFQGNSAPDKSGLPSDRFSAERTGGSVSTLTIQRTQQEDSAVYLCASVLAGTRADTQYFGPGTRLTVL.